The 15 T cell receptor beta chains listed next were all sequenced from one sample in a study of blood T cell repertoires in COVID-19. This table comes from immunoSEQ multiplex PCR, and its TCRdb copy is limited to in-frame clones, with some not included. The sample yields approximately 310,000 clones, 85% seen once. The source material was PBMCs or T cells enriched from blood (not recorded which). All receptors come from a young woman who had been exposed to COVID-19.

This clone was seen a handful of times. The chain combines TRBV5-6 with TRBJ1-1; no clear D. V dropped 2 bases and J dropped 1 base, with 12 bases sitting between them. The CDR3 is made up of 15 amino acids. Germline CDR1 SGHDT, CDR2 YYEEEE. The CDR3 region has the DNA TGTGCCAGCAGCTTTTTTAGTCGGGAGAACACTGAAGCTTTCTTT. As protein: CASSFFSRENTEAFF.

J is TRBJ1-1 and V is TRBV6-5; D possibly corresponds to TRBD1 (6 bases). Trimming shortened V by 0 bases and J by 4 bases, and 9 bases separated the two germline ends. The CDR3 has 14 residues. CDR1 is MNHEY and CDR2 is SVGAGI in the germline V gene. The CDR3 reads CASSYSRGSTEAFF. CDR3 nucleotides: TGTGCCAGCAGTTACTCGAGGGGGAGCACTGAAGCTTTCTTT.

The chain carries TRBV5-1 and TRBJ1-4; D is undetermined. The germline V and J ends were trimmed by 9 bases and 8 bases, with 20 bases remaining between them. The CDR3 consists of 14 residues. Germline V gives CDR1 SGHRS, CDR2 YFSETQ. DNA for the CDR3: TGCGCCACCCGGGTCCATACCTCGGGGGAAAAACTGTTTTTT. Its protein is CATRVHTSGEKLFF.

This clone showed up just once. The chain couples TRBV2 to TRBJ2-1, with 10 positions matching TRBD2. This CDR3 is built from 18 residues. Trimming cost V 7 bases and J 0 bases; bases outside gene matches: 12. Germline V lookup: CDR1 SNHLY, CDR2 FYNNEI. The DNA of the CDR3 is TGTGCCAGCATGGGGTACAAGCGGGGGGGTAGCTCCTACAATGAGCAGTTCTTC. Protein sequence: CASMGYKRGGSSYNEQFF.

This chain links TRBV6-2 or TRBV6-3 with TRBJ2-2, with TRBD1 identical over 8 bases. This CDR3 contains 16 residues. From germline, CDR1 is MNHEY and CDR2 SVGEGT. Unmatched junction bases numbered 7, after V lost 2 bases and J lost 5 bases. The CDR3 DNA sequence: TGTGCCAGCAGTTACCGACAGGGGAGGAGGACCGGGGAGCTGTTTTTT. Protein product: CASSYRQGRRTGELFF.

The J gene is TRBJ2-5, the V gene TRBV6-4; 7 bases map to TRBD2. Germline V gives CDR1 MRHNA, CDR2 SNTAGT. V was pared by 7 bases and J by 5 bases, with 4 bases of the junction left unmatched. The CDR3 loop spans 12 amino acids. The CDR3 DNA reads TGTGCCAGCACTCGGGGGGTGGAGACCCAGTACTTC. Encoded protein: CASTRGVETQYF.

The chain combines TRBV3-1 (or the pseudogene TRBV3-2) with TRBJ2-7, with D uncertain. Germline V gives CDR1 LGHDT, CDR2 YNNKEL (reference sequence). Trimming left V 4 bases short and J 0 bases short, with 7 bases between. This CDR3 region has 13 residues. The CDR3 nucleotides are TGTGCCAGCAGCCCCCTGAGCTCCTACGAGCAGTACTTC. Its protein product is CASSPLSSYEQYF.

This sequence joins TRBV30 and TRBJ1-2; 7 bases are shared with TRBD1. CDR3 length: 15 residues. Germline lookup yields CDR1 GTSNPN and CDR2 SVGIG (reference sequence). The trim removed 1 base at V and 2 bases at J, leaving 7 bases unmatched. CDR3 nucleotide sequence: TGTGCCTGGAGTGACAGGGGCCTCCTCAACTATGGCTACACCTTC. It yields the protein CAWSDRGLLNYGYTF.

The chain recombines TRBV25-1 with TRBJ2-7, with TRBD2 as a possible D gene (7 bases). The CDR3 covers 14 residues. The germline V and J ends were trimmed by 1 base and 6 bases, with 13 bases remaining between them. Germline-derived CDR1 and CDR2 are MGHDK and SYGVNS. CDR3 protein: CASSEWGGLPEQYF. The CDR3 DNA follows: TGTGCCAGCAGTGAATGGGGGGGGCTTCCCGAGCAGTACTTC.

The chain is built from TRBV4-3 and TRBJ1-5, with a tentative D call TRBD1 (5 bases). Looked up from germline, CDR1 is LGHNA and CDR2 is YSLEER. This CDR3 spans 17 amino acids. Trimming took 3 bases from V and 0 from J, leaving 15 bases between them. DNA for the CDR3: TGCGCCAGCAGCCAGTTATCCGGGACTGGTAGCAATCAGCCCCAGCATTTT. This translates into CASSQLSGTGSNQPQHF.

The table lists this clone with a count of one. V usage is TRBV4-2 and J usage is TRBJ1-4, with a tentative D call TRBD1 (5 bases). V lost 0 bases and J 7 bases, leaving 15 bases between the germline ends. The germline CDR1 and CDR2 sequences are LGHNA and YNFKEQ. The CDR3 totals 16 residues. The CDR3 spells CASSQDGMQGPEKLFF. The DNA for the CDR3 is TGTGCCAGCAGCCAAGATGGTATGCAGGGCCCTGAAAAACTGTTTTTT.

V and J are TRBV18 and TRBJ2-5; 8 bases agree with TRBD1. CDR1 is KGHSH, CDR2 LQKENI, per germline. CDR3 size: 15 residues. With 6 bases clipped from V and 0 bases from J, the junction kept 6 bases outside the gene matches. The CDR3, as DNA: TGTGCCAGCTCCCGGACAGGGTTGAACCAAGAGACCCAGTACTTC. Translation gives CASSRTGLNQETQYF.

This clone was recorded only once. CDR3 amino acids: CASSFTKPVPGLLLYEQYF. In nucleotides, the CDR3 is TGTGCCAGCAGTTTCACGAAACCGGTCCCCGGACTATTACTCTACGAGCAGTACTTC. The rearrangement uses TRBV27 and TRBJ2-7; perhaps TRBD2 as D (6 bases). With 3 bases removed from V and 3 bases from J, the gap between germline ends came to 27 bases. CDR1 is MNHEY, CDR2 SMNVEV, per germline (reference sequence). CDR3 size: 19 residues.

The rearrangement links TRBV7-6 to TRBJ1-2, with no clear D. This CDR3 is built from 12 residues. The V gene's germline CDR1 is SGHVS and CDR2 FNYEAQ. V dropped 10 bases and J dropped 4 bases, with 13 bases sitting between them. The CDR3 bases are TGTGCCACCAGTGGGTCTAGCTATGGCTACACCTTC. Amino acids: CATSGSSYGYTF.

The chain is built from TRBV11-2 and TRBJ2-1; D is possibly TRBD2 (6 bases). The CDR3 spans 15 residues. V shed 4 bases and J shed 4 bases, with 14 bases lying between them. Germline V lookup: CDR1 SGHAT, CDR2 FQNNGV. CDR3 residues: CASSYRRLGYNEQFF. The CDR3, as DNA: TGTGCCAGCAGCTACCGTAGACTAGGGTACAATGAGCAGTTCTTC.